The TCR beta chain described here comes from a study of T cell responses to AZD1222 COVID-19 vaccine. Notes on the study in general: An increase in Spike-specific TCR breadth and depth was observed after two AZD1222 doses. Within unmutated variant regions lay the reported targets of nearly half of spike-specific TCRs.

Only one count was recorded for this clone. Antigen: not known. Libraries were prepared by immunoSEQ multiplex PCR; TCRdb keeps only in-frame clonotypes and omits some of them. The sample shows 130,000 to 150,000 clones, more than 75% of them seen only once. The analysis combined second doses at about 4 or about 12 weeks. The material sequenced was peripheral blood, taken 28 days after the second AZD1222 dose. This sequence was found in an adult who received the AZD1222 COVID-19 vaccine.

The CDR3 protein is CASSASRNYGYTF. In nucleotides, the CDR3 is TGTGCCAGCAGCGCTAGCCGTAACTATGGCTACACCTTC. The chain links TRBV7-2 to TRBJ1-2; the D is unclear. The germline V gene encodes CDR1 SGHTA and CDR2 FQGNSA. CDR3 size: 13 residues. Trimming stripped 5 bases from V and 1 base from J, with 8 bases between.